This T cell receptor (beta chain) was sequenced during a study of shared clonotypes between healthy human individuals. Looking at the study overall: The composition of the donors was a couple of women and a few men aged 18 to 49. Notes on the study in general: Non-shared clonotypes displayed generation probabilities falling below those of clonotypes present in all four donors.

Worth noting for this clone: Its specificity is unknown.

V was trimmed by 4 bases and J by 1 base, leaving 17 bases between them. The CDR3 loop spans 16 amino acids. CDR1 and CDR2 (germline): SGHRS, YFSETQ. Into CD45RA+ naive and CD45RA-negative memory subsets, the CD4+ cells were split. Several immunoSEQ 96-well plates shared each subset's DNA, each plate a replicate. Libraries were prepared by immunoSEQ multiplex PCR; TCRdb keeps only in-frame clonotypes and omits some of them. The table lists approximately 1,000,000 clones, 70% to 80% of them singletons. This rearrangement joins TRBV5-1 to TRBJ1-2; D is ambiguous. The sequenced sample consisted of memory CD4+ T cells from PBMCs. The sample's subset: CD45RA-negative fraction. The receptor comes from a man aged 18 to 30 in good health. Some clones in this sample may be carry-over from other donors' samples. CDR3 protein: CASSAGSTSSNYGYTF. The CDR3 DNA is TGCGCCAGCAGCGCCGGGTCGACTTCCAGTAACTATGGCTACACCTTC.